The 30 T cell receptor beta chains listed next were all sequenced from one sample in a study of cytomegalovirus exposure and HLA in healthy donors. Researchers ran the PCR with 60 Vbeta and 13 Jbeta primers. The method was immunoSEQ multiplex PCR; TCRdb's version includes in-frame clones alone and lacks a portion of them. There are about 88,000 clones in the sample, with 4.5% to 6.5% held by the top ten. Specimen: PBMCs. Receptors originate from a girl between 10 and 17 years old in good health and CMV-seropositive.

This CDR3 reads CASSLDGWNTEAFF. The DNA for the CDR3 is TGTGCCAGCAGCTTAGATGGCTGGAACACTGAAGCTTTCTTT. The chain combines TRBV7-2 with TRBJ1-1; D is unresolved. Trimming pared 1 base from V and 1 base from J, leaving 7 bases between. The length of the CDR3 is 14 residues. The germline V gene has CDR1 SGHTA and CDR2 FQGNSA.

CDR3 amino acids: CASMGQAYEQYV. CDR3 DNA sequence: TGTGCCAGCATGGGACAGGCCTACGAGCAGTACGTC. The rearrangement uses TRBV2 and TRBJ2-7; 8 nucleotides agree with TRBD1. Germline V CDR1 and CDR2: SNHLY, FYNNEI. The length of the CDR3 is 12 residues. J gave up 2 bases and V 7 bases, and 1 base lay outside the gene matches.

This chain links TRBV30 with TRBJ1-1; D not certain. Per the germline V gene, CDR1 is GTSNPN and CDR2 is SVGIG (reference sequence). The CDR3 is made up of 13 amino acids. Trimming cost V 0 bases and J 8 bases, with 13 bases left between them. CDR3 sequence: CAWSVGGRYEAFF. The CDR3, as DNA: TGTGCCTGGAGTGTGGGTGGGCGATACGAAGCTTTCTTT.

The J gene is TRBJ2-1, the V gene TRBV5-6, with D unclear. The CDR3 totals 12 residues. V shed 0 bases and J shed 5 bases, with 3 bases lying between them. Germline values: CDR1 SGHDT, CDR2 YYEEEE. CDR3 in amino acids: CASSLADNEQFF. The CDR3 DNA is TGTGCCAGCAGCTTGGCAGACAATGAGCAGTTCTTC.

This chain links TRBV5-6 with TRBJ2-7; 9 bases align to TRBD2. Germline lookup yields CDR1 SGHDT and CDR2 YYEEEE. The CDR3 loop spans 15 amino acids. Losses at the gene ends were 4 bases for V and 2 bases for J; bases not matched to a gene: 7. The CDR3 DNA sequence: TGTGCCAGCAGCGGGGCGGCGGGGGGGCCCTACGAGCAGTACTTC. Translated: CASSGAAGGPYEQYF.

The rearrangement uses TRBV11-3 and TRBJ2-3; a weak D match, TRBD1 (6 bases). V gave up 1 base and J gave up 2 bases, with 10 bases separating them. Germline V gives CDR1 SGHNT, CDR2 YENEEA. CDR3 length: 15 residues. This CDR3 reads CASSLGGQNTDTQYF. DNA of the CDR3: TGTGCCAGCAGCTTAGGGGGACAAAACACAGATACGCAGTATTTT.

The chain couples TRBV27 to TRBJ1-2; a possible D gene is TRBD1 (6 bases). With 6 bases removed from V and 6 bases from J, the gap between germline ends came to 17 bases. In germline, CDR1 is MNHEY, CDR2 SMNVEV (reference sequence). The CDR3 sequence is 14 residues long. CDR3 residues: CASSPVQGGHGYTF. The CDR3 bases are TGTGCCAGCAGCCCCGTACAGGGTGGTCATGGCTACACCTTC.

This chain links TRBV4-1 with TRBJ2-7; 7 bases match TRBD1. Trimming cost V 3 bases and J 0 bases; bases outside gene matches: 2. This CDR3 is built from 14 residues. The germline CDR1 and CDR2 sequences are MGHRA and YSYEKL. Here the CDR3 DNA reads TGCGCCAGCAGCCAGGGACAGAGCTCCTACGAGCAGTACTTC. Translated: CASSQGQSSYEQYF.

CDR3 sequence (DNA): TGTGCCAGTAGTCTACAGGGAATGAACACTGAAGCTTTCTTT. Its translation: CASSLQGMNTEAFF. The V gene is TRBV19, the J gene TRBJ1-1; TRBD1 is a possible D gene (6 bases). CDR1 is LNHDA, CDR2 SQIVND, per germline (reference sequence). Trimming shortened V by 5 bases and J by 0 bases, and 10 bases separated the two germline ends. This CDR3 spans 14 amino acids.

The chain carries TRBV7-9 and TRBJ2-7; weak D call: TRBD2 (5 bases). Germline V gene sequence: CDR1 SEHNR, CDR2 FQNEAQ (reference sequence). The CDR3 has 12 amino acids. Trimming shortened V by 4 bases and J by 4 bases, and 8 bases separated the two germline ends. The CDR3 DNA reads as TGTGCCAGCAGCTCCGGGAAGTACGAGCAGTACGTC. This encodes CASSSGKYEQYV.

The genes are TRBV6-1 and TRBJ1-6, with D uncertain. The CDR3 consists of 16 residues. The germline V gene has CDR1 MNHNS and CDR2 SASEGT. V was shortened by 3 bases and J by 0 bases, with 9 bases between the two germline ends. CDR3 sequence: CASSDTHSSYNSPLHF. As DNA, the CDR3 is TGTGCCAGCAGTGATACACATTCCTCCTATAATTCACCCCTCCACTTT.

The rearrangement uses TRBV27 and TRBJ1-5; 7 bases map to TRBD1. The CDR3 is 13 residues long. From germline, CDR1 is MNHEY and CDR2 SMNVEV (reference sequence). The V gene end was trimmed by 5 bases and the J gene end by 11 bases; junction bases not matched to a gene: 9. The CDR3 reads CASSIDRAMAQHF. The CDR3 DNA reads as TGTGCCAGCAGTATAGACAGGGCCATGGCCCAGCATTTT.

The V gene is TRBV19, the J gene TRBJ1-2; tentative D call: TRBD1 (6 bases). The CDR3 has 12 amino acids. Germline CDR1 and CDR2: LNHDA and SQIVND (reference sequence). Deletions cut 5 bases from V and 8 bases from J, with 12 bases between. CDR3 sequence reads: CASSLGQGGYTF. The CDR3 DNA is TGTGCCAGTAGTCTTGGGCAGGGGGGCTACACCTTC. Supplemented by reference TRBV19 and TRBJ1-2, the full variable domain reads DGGITQSPKYLFRKEGQNVTLSCEQNLNHDAMYWYRQDPGQGLRLIYYSQIVNDFQKGDIAEGYSVSREKKESFPLTVTSAQKNPTAFYLCASSLGQGGYTFGSGTRLTVV.

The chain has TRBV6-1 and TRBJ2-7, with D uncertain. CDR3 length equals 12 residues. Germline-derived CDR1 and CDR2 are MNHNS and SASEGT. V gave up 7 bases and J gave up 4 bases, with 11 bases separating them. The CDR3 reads CASINREYEQYF. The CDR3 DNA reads TGTGCCAGCATAAACAGAGAATACGAGCAGTACTTC.

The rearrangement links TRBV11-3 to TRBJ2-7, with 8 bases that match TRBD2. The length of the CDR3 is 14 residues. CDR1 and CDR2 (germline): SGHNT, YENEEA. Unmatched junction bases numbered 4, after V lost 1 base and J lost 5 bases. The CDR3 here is CASSLGGGFDEQYV. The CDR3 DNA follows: TGTGCCAGCAGCTTAGGCGGGGGGTTCGACGAGCAGTACGTC.

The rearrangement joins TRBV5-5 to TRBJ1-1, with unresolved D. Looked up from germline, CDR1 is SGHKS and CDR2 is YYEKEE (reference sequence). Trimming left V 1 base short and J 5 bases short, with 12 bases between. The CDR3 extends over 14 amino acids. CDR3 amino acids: CASSLSPGVTEAFF. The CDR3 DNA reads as TGTGCCAGCAGCTTGTCCCCCGGGGTTACTGAAGCTTTCTTT.

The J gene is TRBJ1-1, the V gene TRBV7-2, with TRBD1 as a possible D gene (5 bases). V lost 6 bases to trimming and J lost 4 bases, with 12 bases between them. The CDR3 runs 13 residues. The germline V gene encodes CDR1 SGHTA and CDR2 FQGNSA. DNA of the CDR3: TGTGCCAGCAGGACAGACTTGATCACTGAAGCTTTCTTT. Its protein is CASRTDLITEAFF.

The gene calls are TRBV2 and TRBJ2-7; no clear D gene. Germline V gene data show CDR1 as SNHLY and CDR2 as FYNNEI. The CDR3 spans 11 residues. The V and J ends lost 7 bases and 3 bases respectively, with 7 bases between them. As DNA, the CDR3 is TGTGCCAGCACTGTAAACTACGAGCAGTACTTC. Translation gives CASTVNYEQYF.

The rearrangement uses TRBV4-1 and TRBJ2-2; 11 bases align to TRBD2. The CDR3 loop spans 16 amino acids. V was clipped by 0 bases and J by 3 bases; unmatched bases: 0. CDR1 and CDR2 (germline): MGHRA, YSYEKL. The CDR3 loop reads CASSQETSGDTGELFF. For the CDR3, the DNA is TGCGCCAGCAGCCAAGAGACTAGCGGGGACACCGGGGAGCTGTTTTTT.

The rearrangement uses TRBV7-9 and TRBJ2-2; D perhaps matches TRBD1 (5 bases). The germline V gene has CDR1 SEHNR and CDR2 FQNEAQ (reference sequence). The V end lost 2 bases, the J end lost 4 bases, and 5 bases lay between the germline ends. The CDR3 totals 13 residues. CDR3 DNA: TGTGCCAGCAGCTTAAGGGGCACCGGGGAGCTGTTTTTT. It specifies CASSLRGTGELFF.

In DNA, the CDR3 is TGTGCCAGCAGCTTAGGACTAGTCCCCGGGGAGCTGTTTTTT. Encoded protein: CASSLGLVPGELFF. The rearrangement links TRBV11-2 to TRBJ2-2, with a possible D match to TRBD2 (6 bases). The V gene's germline CDR1 is SGHAT and CDR2 FQNNGV. The CDR3 runs 14 residues. Trimming stripped 1 base from V and 6 bases from J, with 9 bases between.

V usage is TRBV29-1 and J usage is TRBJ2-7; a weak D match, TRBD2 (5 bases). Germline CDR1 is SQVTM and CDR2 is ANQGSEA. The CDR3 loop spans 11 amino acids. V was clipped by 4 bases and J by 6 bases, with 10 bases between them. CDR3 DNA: TGCAGCGTTGGAATCCGGGGCGAGCAGTACTTC. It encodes CSVGIRGEQYF.

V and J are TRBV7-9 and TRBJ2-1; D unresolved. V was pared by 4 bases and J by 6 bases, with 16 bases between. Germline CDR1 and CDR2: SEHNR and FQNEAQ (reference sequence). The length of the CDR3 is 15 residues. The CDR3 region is CASSWRESVVNEQFF. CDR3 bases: TGTGCCAGCAGCTGGCGCGAAAGCGTAGTCAATGAGCAGTTCTTC. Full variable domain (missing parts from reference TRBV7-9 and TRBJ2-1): DTGVSQNPRHKITKRGQNVTFRCDPISEHNRLYWYRQTLGQGPEFLTYFQNEAQLEKSRLLSDRFSAERPKGSFSTLEIQRTEQGDSAMYLCASSWRESVVNEQFFGPGTRLTVL.

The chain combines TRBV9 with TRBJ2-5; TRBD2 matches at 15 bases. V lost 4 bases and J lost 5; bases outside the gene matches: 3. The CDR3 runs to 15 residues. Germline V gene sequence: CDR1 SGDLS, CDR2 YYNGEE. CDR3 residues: CASSRTSGGAETQYF. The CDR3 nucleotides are TGTGCCAGCAGCCGGACTAGCGGGGGGGCGGAGACCCAGTACTTC.

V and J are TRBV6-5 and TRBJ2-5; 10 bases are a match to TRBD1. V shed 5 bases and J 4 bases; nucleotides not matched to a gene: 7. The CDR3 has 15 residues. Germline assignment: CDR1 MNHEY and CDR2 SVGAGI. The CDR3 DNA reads TGTGCCAGCAGTCCGACAGGGGGCGAGGGAGAGACCCAGTACTTC. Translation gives CASSPTGGEGETQYF.

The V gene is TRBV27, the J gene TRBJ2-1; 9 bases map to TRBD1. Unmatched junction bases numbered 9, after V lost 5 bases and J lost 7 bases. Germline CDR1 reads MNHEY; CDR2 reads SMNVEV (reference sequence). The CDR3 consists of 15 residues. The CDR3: CASSRTGTGWNEQFF. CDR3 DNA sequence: TGTGCCAGCAGTCGGACCGGGACAGGGTGGAATGAGCAGTTCTTC.

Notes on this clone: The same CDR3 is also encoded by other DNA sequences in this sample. CDR3 nucleotides: TGTGCCAGCAGCTTGGGAAGACAGGTCTATGGCTACACCTTC. This codes for CASSLGRQVYGYTF. This chain uses TRBV5-5 with TRBJ1-2, with D possibly TRBD1 on 6 matching bases. V lost 0 bases and J lost 4, with 10 bases in between. The germline V gene has CDR1 SGHKS and CDR2 YYEKEE (reference sequence). This CDR3 comprises 14 residues.

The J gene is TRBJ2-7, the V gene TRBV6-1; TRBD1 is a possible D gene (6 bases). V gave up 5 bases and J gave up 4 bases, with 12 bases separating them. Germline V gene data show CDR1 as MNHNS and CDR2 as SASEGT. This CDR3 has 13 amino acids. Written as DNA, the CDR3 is TGTGCCAGCAGTCCGTGGGACATTTACGAGCAGTACTTC. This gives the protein CASSPWDIYEQYF.

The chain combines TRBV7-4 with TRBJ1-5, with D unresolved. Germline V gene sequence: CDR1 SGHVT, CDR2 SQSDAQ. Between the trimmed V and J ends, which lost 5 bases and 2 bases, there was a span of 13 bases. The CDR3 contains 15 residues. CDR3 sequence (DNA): TGTGCCAGCAGCCCCCGAGGGAGAGGCAATCAGCCCCAGCATTTT. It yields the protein CASSPRGRGNQPQHF.

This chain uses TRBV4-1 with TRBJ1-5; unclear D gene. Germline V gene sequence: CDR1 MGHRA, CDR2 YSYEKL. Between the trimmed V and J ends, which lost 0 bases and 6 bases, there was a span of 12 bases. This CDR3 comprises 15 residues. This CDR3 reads CASSQDGQEGQPQHF. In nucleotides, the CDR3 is TGCGCCAGCAGCCAAGATGGCCAGGAAGGTCAGCCCCAGCATTTT.